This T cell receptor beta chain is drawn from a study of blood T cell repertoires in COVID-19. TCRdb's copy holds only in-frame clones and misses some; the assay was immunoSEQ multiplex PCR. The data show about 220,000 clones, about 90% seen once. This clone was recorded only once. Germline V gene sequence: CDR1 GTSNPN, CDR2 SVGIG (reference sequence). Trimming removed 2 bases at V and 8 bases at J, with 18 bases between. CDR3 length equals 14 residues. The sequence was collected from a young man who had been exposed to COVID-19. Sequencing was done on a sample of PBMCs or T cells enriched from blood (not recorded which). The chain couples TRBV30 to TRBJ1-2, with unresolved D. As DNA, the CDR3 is TGTGCCTGGAGTCAAGACGTGAGTGGAGGGGGCTACACCTTC. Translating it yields CAWSQDVSGGGYTF. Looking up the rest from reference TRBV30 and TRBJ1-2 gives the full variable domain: SQTIHQWPATLVQPVGSPLSLECTVEGTSNPNLYWYRQAAGRGLQLLFYSVGIGQISSEVPQNLSASRPQDRQFILSSKKLLLSDSGFYLCAWSQDVSGGGYTFGSGTRLTVV.